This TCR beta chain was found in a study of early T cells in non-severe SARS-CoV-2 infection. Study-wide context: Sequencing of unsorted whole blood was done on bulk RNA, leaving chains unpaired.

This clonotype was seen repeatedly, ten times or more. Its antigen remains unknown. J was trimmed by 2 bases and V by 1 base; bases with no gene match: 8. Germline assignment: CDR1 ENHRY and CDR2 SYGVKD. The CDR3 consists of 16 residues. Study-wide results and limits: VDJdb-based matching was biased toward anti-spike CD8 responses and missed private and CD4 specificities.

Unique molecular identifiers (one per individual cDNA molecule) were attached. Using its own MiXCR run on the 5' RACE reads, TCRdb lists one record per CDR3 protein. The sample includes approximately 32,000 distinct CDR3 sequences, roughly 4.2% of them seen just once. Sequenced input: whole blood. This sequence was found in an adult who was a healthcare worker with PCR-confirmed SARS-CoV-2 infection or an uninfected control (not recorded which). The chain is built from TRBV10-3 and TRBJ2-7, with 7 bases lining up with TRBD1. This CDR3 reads CAISEYPGQDPYEQYF. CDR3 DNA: TGTGCCATCAGTGAGTATCCCGGACAGGACCCCTACGAGCAGTACTTC.